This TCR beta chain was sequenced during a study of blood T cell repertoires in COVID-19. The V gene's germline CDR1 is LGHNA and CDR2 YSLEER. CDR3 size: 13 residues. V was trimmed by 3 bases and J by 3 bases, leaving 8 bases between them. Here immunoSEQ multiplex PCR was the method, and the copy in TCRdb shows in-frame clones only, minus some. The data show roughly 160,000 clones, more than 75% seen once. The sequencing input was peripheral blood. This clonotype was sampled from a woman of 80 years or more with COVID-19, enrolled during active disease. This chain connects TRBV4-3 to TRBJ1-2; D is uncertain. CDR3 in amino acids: CASSQAQHYGYTF. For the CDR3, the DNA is TGCGCCAGCAGCCAGGCACAGCACTATGGCTACACCTTC.